This entry features one TCR beta chain sequence. The target antigen is unknown. This sample was included in a study of T cell clones after liver transplantation. Background on the study: TCRbeta sequencing after a pre-transplant mixed lymphocyte reaction identified graft-donor-reactive clones, later tracked in post-transplant blood.

Study-wide results and limits: Post-transplant time points were not standardized, so conclusions are preliminary. Compared with third party-reactive sequences, donor-reactive ones declined more, independent of withdrawal success.

TCRdb's table, derived via immunoSEQ multiplex PCR, lists solely in-frame clones and lacks some. This table has some 15,000 clones, about nine tenths appearing once. The CDR3 covers 15 residues. V lost 3 bases and J 6 bases, leaving 15 bases between the germline ends. Germline V gene data show CDR1 as MGHRA and CDR2 as YSYEKL. The source was CD8+ T cells from blood, collected before liver transplant. The chain links TRBV4-1 to TRBJ1-5; D gene uncertain. The clonotype was recovered from a human donor who received a liver transplant. CDR3 coding DNA: TGCGCCAGCAGCCAGGCAAGCGGGGTAGGTCAGCCCCAGCATTTT. This sequence encodes CASSQASGVGQPQHF.